A single sample gave rise to the 10 T cell receptor beta chains below, sequenced in a study of T cell responses to AZD1222 COVID-19 vaccine. Repertoires were generated with immunoSEQ multiplex PCR, while TCRdb's copy carries only in-frame clones and drops some. The table lists around 120,000 clones, around 94% of them singletons, with 2.2% in the top ten. The sequenced sample was peripheral blood, obtained on day 0 of AZD1222 vaccination. These receptors all come from an adult in good health.

The chain carries TRBV5-6 and TRBJ1-2; no clear D gene. The V gene lost 4 bases and the J gene lost 6 bases, with 13 bases spanning the gap. Germline CDR1 and CDR2: SGHDT and YYEEEE. The CDR3 length is 13 residues. The CDR3 DNA reads as TGTGCCAGCAGCCGAGGTCGGCGGGATGGCTACACCTTC. Its translation: CASSRGRRDGYTF. Looking up the rest from reference TRBV5-6 and TRBJ1-2 gives the full variable domain: DAGVTQSPTHLIKTRGQQVTLRCSPKSGHDTVSWYQQALGQGPQFIFQYYEEEERQRGNFPDRFSGHQFPNYSSELNVNALLLGDSALYLCASSRGRRDGYTFGSGTRLTVV.

This chain uses TRBV15 with TRBJ2-6; 9 bases line up with TRBD1. V was clipped by 3 bases and J by 0 bases; unmatched bases: 0. The CDR3 length is 16 residues. CDR1 is LNHNV and CDR2 is YYDKDF in the germline V gene (reference sequence). CDR3 amino acids: CATSRDRGSGANVLTF. Here the CDR3 DNA reads TGTGCCACCAGCAGGGACAGGGGCTCTGGGGCCAACGTCCTGACTTTC.

The chain carries TRBV11-3 and TRBJ2-1, with D unclear. V lost 2 bases to trimming and J lost 8 bases, with 4 bases between them. Germline V gene sequence: CDR1 SGHNT, CDR2 YENEEA. The CDR3 covers 11 residues. The CDR3 is CASSLFDEQFF. CDR3 bases: TGTGCCAGCAGCTTATTCGATGAGCAGTTCTTC.

In this sample, this clone turned up once. This chain uses TRBV19 with TRBJ2-3; 9 bases match TRBD1. This CDR3 is built from 15 residues. With V trimmed by 5 bases and J by 3 bases, 6 bases remained unmatched. The germline CDR1 and CDR2 sequences are LNHDA and SQIVND (reference sequence). The CDR3 sequence is CASSPTGGGTDTQYF. In DNA form, the CDR3 reads TGTGCCAGTAGTCCGACAGGGGGTGGAACAGATACGCAGTATTTT.

This chain joins TRBV5-6 and TRBJ1-6; the match to TRBD1 covers 7 bases. V lost 3 bases, J lost 8 bases, and 14 bases stayed unmatched. The CDR3 has 17 residues. CDR1 and CDR2 (germline): SGHDT, YYEEEE. The CDR3 nucleotides are TGTGCCAGCAGCTCAGATCAGAGGGGGCTTGGGTATTCACCCCTCCACTTT. This codes for CASSSDQRGLGYSPLHF.

The chain links TRBV7-9 to TRBJ1-3; 7 positions agree with TRBD1. This CDR3 spans 18 amino acids. Germline CDR1 and CDR2: SEHNR and FQNEAQ (reference sequence). J lost 0 bases, V lost 1 base, and 9 bases had no gene match. The CDR3 sequence: CASSLGFPGQSSGNTIYF. As DNA, the CDR3 is TGTGCCAGCAGCTTAGGCTTTCCGGGACAGAGCTCTGGAAACACCATATATTTT.

This clone was observed once. The chain's CDR3 is CASRKGNFLESNQPQHF. CDR3 DNA: TGTGCCAGCCGGAAGGGGAATTTTTTAGAAAGCAATCAGCCCCAGCATTTT. V and J are TRBV18 and TRBJ1-5; the D gene is possibly TRBD1 (5 bases). Deletions cut 8 bases from V and 1 base from J, with 21 bases between. CDR3 length equals 17 residues. Germline V gene sequence: CDR1 KGHSH, CDR2 LQKENI.

The chain employs TRBV6-4 and TRBJ2-2; D not resolved. Germline V CDR1 and CDR2: MRHNA, SNTAGT. Between the trimmed V and J ends, which lost 4 bases and 3 bases, there was a span of 6 bases. The CDR3 consists of 13 residues. In DNA form, the CDR3 reads TGTGCCAGCAGTGCACACGACACCGGGGAGCTGTTTTTT. It encodes CASSAHDTGELFF.

The rearrangement uses TRBV2 and TRBJ2-7; tentative D call: TRBD1 (6 bases). This CDR3 is built from 16 residues. Trimming left V 1 base short and J 6 bases short, with 19 bases between. CDR1 and CDR2 (germline): SNHLY, FYNNEI. The CDR3 DNA reads TGTGCCAGCAGTGAAGACCTTTACGACAGGCCTCGCGAGCAGTACTTC. Amino acids: CASSEDLYDRPREQYF.

This chain uses TRBV29-1 with TRBJ2-7; 10 bases map to TRBD2. The CDR3 covers 15 residues. Germline values: CDR1 SQVTM, CDR2 ANQGSEA. J gave up 7 bases and V 3 bases, and 12 bases lay outside the gene matches. The CDR3 DNA reads as TGCAGCGTTGAGCTCGGGCTAGCGGGGGAACGAGAGCAGTACTTC. Amino acids: CSVELGLAGEREQYF.